Shown below are 9 T cell receptor beta chains from a single sample sequenced in a study of cytomegalovirus exposure and HLA in healthy donors. The PCR employed 60 Vbeta primers together with 13 Jbeta primers. Clones were read by immunoSEQ multiplex PCR, and TCRdb kept only the in-frame ones, dropping some. The sample contains about 120,000 clones, 65% to 80% of which appear only once. The source material was PBMCs. The receptor set was obtained from a female donor in good health and CMV-seronegative.

Concerning this clone itself: Sequence at one end of the junction differs from germline and may be a read error. CDR3 DNA sequence: TGTTCCAGCAGCTTAGGTGCGGACAGATTGAACACTGAAGCTTTCTTT. It yields the protein CSSSLGADRLNTEAFF. The chain recombines TRBV7-9 with TRBJ1-1; possible D gene TRBD1, 6 bases. CDR1 and CDR2 from the germline V gene are SEHNR and FQNEAQ (reference sequence). The CDR3 runs to 16 residues.

The chain's CDR3 is CASSEIQRGYNEQFF. For the CDR3, the DNA is TGCGCCAGCAGTGAGATCCAGCGGGGGTATAATGAGCAGTTCTTC. The V call is TRBV10-2, the J call TRBJ2-1; the match to TRBD2 covers 8 bases. The CDR3 covers 15 residues. After removal of 2 bases from V and 7 bases from J, the junction contained 7 bases not matched to a gene. CDR1 and CDR2 from the germline V gene are WSHSY and SAAADI.

V usage is TRBV7-9 and J usage is TRBJ2-3; weak D call: TRBD2 (5 bases). There are 16 residues in the CDR3. Germline CDR1 is SEHNR and CDR2 is FQNEAQ (reference sequence). V was cut by 5 bases and J by 1 base, with 16 bases left in between. The CDR3 here is CASSQRRAAGTDTQYF. The CDR3 DNA is TGTGCCAGCAGCCAAAGACGAGCGGCCGGCACAGATACGCAGTATTTT. Using reference TRBV7-9 and TRBJ2-3 for the parts outside the CDR3, the full variable domain is DTGVSQNPRHKITKRGQNVTFRCDPISEHNRLYWYRQTLGQGPEFLTYFQNEAQLEKSRLLSDRFSAERPKGSFSTLEIQRTEQGDSAMYLCASSQRRAAGTDTQYFGPGTRLTVL.

This clone has just one count. This chain links TRBV5-5 with TRBJ1-2; possible D gene TRBD1, 5 bases. CDR3 size: 13 residues. Trimming took 4 bases from V and 5 from J, leaving 12 bases between them. Germline V gives CDR1 SGHKS, CDR2 YYEKEE (reference sequence). CDR3 coding DNA: TGTGCCAGCAGCCCCGGACAATCGTATGGCTACACCTTC. It is translated as CASSPGQSYGYTF. Based on the CDR3 plus reference TRBV5-5 and TRBJ1-2, the full variable domain is DAGVTQSPTHLIKTRGQQVTLRCSPISGHKSVSWYQQVLGQGPQFIFQYYEKEERGRGNFPDRFSARQFPNYSSELNVNALLLGDSALYLCASSPGQSYGYTFGSGTRLTVV.

The J gene is TRBJ2-5, the V gene TRBV6-6; 8 bases align to TRBD2. The V gene end was trimmed by 6 bases and the J gene end by 4 bases; junction bases not matched to a gene: 7. In germline, CDR1 is MNHNY, CDR2 SVGAGI (reference sequence). This CDR3 comprises 14 residues. CDR3 in amino acids: CASSNTGGRETQYF. The CDR3 coding sequence is TGTGCCAGCAGCAACACGGGGGGGCGAGAGACCCAGTACTTC.

The chain employs TRBV5-5 and TRBJ2-7; D is possibly TRBD2 (5 bases). Trimming removed 4 bases from V and 3 bases from J, with 17 bases in between. The CDR3 loop spans 15 amino acids. Germline values: CDR1 SGHKS, CDR2 YYEKEE (reference sequence). The CDR3 sequence: CASSNEGNPGYEQYF. The CDR3 nucleotides are TGTGCCAGCAGCAACGAGGGAAATCCGGGCTACGAGCAGTACTTC.

This clone was counted a few times. The chain has TRBV6-1 and TRBJ2-1; 7 nucleotides align to TRBD2. The germline gives CDR1 MNHNS, CDR2 SASEGT. The CDR3 loop spans 14 amino acids. V gave up 6 bases and J gave up 6 bases; unmatched junction bases: 8. CDR3 residues: CASRPGLSTNEQFF. The CDR3 DNA is TGTGCCAGCAGGCCGGGACTATCCACCAATGAGCAGTTCTTC.

The chain recombines TRBV5-1 with TRBJ2-3; maybe TRBD2 (6 bases). CDR3 length equals 15 residues. Between the trimmed V and J ends, which lost 5 bases and 2 bases, there was a span of 15 bases. Germline-derived CDR1 and CDR2 are SGHRS and YFSETQ. CDR3: CASRHTGTLTDTQYF. The CDR3 DNA follows: TGCGCCAGCAGGCACACCGGGACTCTCACAGATACGCAGTATTTT.

This clone showed up just once. The V gene is TRBV7-2, the J gene TRBJ2-7, with D hard to call. V lost 3 bases to trimming and J lost 6 bases, with 9 bases between them. CDR1 is SGHTA, CDR2 FQGNSA, per germline. This CDR3 comprises 12 residues. CDR3 protein: CASSFRRREQYF. The CDR3 DNA reads TGTGCCAGCAGCTTCAGGCGTCGCGAGCAGTACTTC. Combining the CDR3 with reference TRBV7-2 and TRBJ2-7 gives the whole variable domain GAGVSQSPSNKVTEKGKDVELRCDPISGHTALYWYRQSLGQGLEFLIYFQGNSAPDKSGLPSDRFSAERTGGSVSTLTIQRTQQEDSAVYLCASSFRRREQYFGPGTRLTVT.